This entry lists 30 T cell receptor beta chains sequenced from one sample in a study of T cell repertoires in cytomegalovirus infection. TCRdb re-called the reads with MiXCR, one entry per CDR3 protein. The repertoire consists of just under 550,000 distinct CDR3 sequences, with about a quarter occurring once and the leading ten covering approximately 13%. The specimen sequenced was PBMCs. The source of these receptors is a human donor in good health (CMV status not recorded). Some clones in this sample may be carry-over from other donors' samples.

The sample holds a few counts of this clonotype. V gene TRBV5-1 combines with J gene TRBJ2-7, with 8 bases lining up with TRBD2. Germline CDR1 is SGHRS and CDR2 is YFSETQ. The CDR3 extends over 16 amino acids. Losses at the gene ends were 3 bases for V and 3 bases for J; bases not matched to a gene: 11. The CDR3 is CASSWASAGGDYEQYF. The DNA for the CDR3 is TGCGCCAGCAGCTGGGCTTCGGCGGGAGGAGACTACGAGCAGTACTTC.

This clonotype occurred a few times. This may arise from a read error, as a much more abundant clone is one base away. V is TRBV5-5 and J is TRBJ2-3, with D perhaps TRBD2 (5 bases). The CDR3 contains 13 residues. In germline, CDR1 is SGHKS, CDR2 YYEKEE (reference sequence). V lost 2 bases and J 2 bases, leaving 6 bases between the germline ends. This CDR3 reads CASSFDYTDTQYF. CDR3 coding DNA: TGTGCCAGCAGCTTCGACTACACAGATACGCAGTATTTT.

The chain couples TRBV7-6 to TRBJ2-1; D assignment may be TRBD1 or TRBD2 (7 bases each). From germline, CDR1 is SGHVS and CDR2 FNYEAQ. V was shortened by 4 bases and J by 12 bases, with 22 bases between the two germline ends. The CDR3 runs 15 residues. CDR3 DNA: TGTGCCAGCAGCTCGAGCGGGACAGCGGGCCTCCGGCAGTTCTTC. This codes for CASSSSGTAGLRQFF.

J is TRBJ2-7 and V is TRBV28, with a weak D call TRBD2 (5 bases). V lost 6 bases, J lost 0 bases, and 12 bases lay in between. The V gene's germline CDR1 is MDHEN and CDR2 SYDVKM. CDR3 length: 14 amino acids. As DNA, the CDR3 is TGTGCCAGCAGATACGGGAAAAGCTCCTACGAGCAGTACTTC. As protein: CASRYGKSSYEQYF. The whole variable domain, remainder taken from reference TRBV28 and TRBJ2-7, is DVKVTQSSRYLVKRTGEKVFLECVQDMDHENMFWYRQDPGLGLRLIYFSYDVKMKEKGDIPEGYSVSREKKERFSLILESASTNQTSMYLCASRYGKSSYEQYFGPGTRLTVT.

At least ten counts were recorded for this clonotype. The V and J genes are TRBV7-2 and TRBJ1-2, with D uncertain. Germline CDR1 SGHTA, CDR2 FQGNSA. The CDR3 covers 15 residues. Trimming removed 5 bases at V and 4 bases at J, with 17 bases between. Here the CDR3 reads CASSDRAWQPYGYTF. In nucleotides, the CDR3 is TGTGCCAGCAGCGATCGAGCCTGGCAGCCCTATGGCTACACCTTC.

At least ten counts were recorded for this clonotype. The rearrangement links TRBV7-2 to TRBJ2-1; 7 nucleotides align to TRBD1. Losses at the gene ends were 5 bases for V and 7 bases for J; bases not matched to a gene: 14. Germline V gives CDR1 SGHTA, CDR2 FQGNSA. This CDR3 spans 16 amino acids. The CDR3 region is CASSPRRQGGPNEQFF. CDR3 DNA sequence: TGTGCCAGCAGCCCCAGAAGACAGGGTGGCCCTAATGAGCAGTTCTTC.

This clonotype was seen more than once but under ten times. V usage is TRBV7-3 and J usage is TRBJ2-1; tentatively, D is TRBD2 (6 bases). This CDR3 has 15 residues. Germline V gives CDR1 SGHTA, CDR2 FQGTGA. V was shortened by 1 base and J by 7 bases, with 14 bases between the two germline ends. CDR3: CASSLKGLRRNEQFF. DNA for the CDR3: TGTGCCAGCAGCTTAAAGGGACTCCGGAGGAATGAGCAGTTCTTC. Supplemented by reference TRBV7-3 and TRBJ2-1, the full variable domain reads GAGVSQTPSNKVTEKGKYVELRCDPISGHTALYWYRQSLGQGPEFLIYFQGTGAADDSGLPNDRFFAVRPEGSVSTLKIQRTERGDSAVYLCASSLKGLRRNEQFFGPGTRLTVL.

This clonotype was detected a few times. The chain has TRBV20-1 and TRBJ2-3, with D tentatively TRBD1 or TRBD2 (5 bases each). Germline CDR1 and CDR2: DFQATT and SNEGSKA (reference sequence). Trimming cost V 5 bases and J 1 base, with 10 bases left between them. The CDR3 consists of 13 residues. The CDR3 nucleotides are TGCAGTGCTCCGGTGGGGGGCACAGATACGCAGTATTTT. Protein: CSAPVGGTDTQYF.

The chain employs TRBV18 and TRBJ2-3; D unclear. This CDR3 contains 16 residues. Germline loops: CDR1 KGHSH, CDR2 LQKENI. The ends were cut back, 6 bases at V and 0 bases at J, with 16 bases in the middle. Here the CDR3 reads CASSRVVTASTDTQYF. The CDR3 coding sequence is TGTGCCAGCTCTCGGGTCGTTACTGCTAGCACAGATACGCAGTATTTT.

The sample holds a few counts of this clonotype. V gene TRBV6-2 or TRBV6-3 combines with J gene TRBJ2-4, with D possibly matching TRBD1 (5 bases). Germline assignment: CDR1 MNHEY and CDR2 SVGEGT. This CDR3 is built from 13 residues. V lost 3 bases to trimming and J lost 7 bases, with 10 bases between them. CDR3 loop: CASSYQGGNIQYF. The CDR3, as DNA: TGTGCCAGCAGTTATCAGGGTGGGAACATTCAGTACTTC.

The V gene is TRBV6-2 or TRBV6-3, the J gene TRBJ2-1; possibly TRBD1 or TRBD2 for D (5 bases each). This CDR3 region has 17 residues. From germline, CDR1 is MNHEY and CDR2 SVGEGT. The V gene lost 5 bases and the J gene lost 5 bases, with 22 bases spanning the gap. CDR3 region: CASSHRPGTSTDNEQFF. CDR3 DNA sequence: TGTGCCAGCAGTCACAGACCCGGGACGAGCACCGACAATGAGCAGTTCTTC.

Points on this clonotype: No conserved phenylalanine or tryptophan ends this CDR3, so it is likely a read error. This chain connects TRBV6-6 to TRBJ2-7, with 8 bases aligning to TRBD2. This CDR3 has 16 residues. The germline V gene has CDR1 MNHNY and CDR2 SVGAGI (reference sequence). V trimming: 0 bases; J trimming: 5 bases; junction bases outside the gene matches: 9. The CDR3 DNA follows: TGTGCCAGCAGTTACTCCACGGGGGGGCGGGACCACGAGCAGTACTCC. Its protein is CASSYSTGGRDHEQYS.

This clonotype was detected only a few times. This chain links TRBV24-1 with TRBJ2-1; 11 positions agree with TRBD2. The J segment lost 7 bases and the V segment lost 3 bases, leaving 7 bases of the junction unmatched. The CDR3 contains 16 residues. Germline-derived CDR1 and CDR2 are KGHDR and SFDVKD. CDR3 loop: CATSDKLAGAQNEQFF. The CDR3 DNA is TGTGCCACCAGTGATAAACTAGCGGGAGCTCAAAATGAGCAGTTCTTC.

V gene TRBV15 combines with J gene TRBJ2-6; D not certain. V was trimmed by 0 bases and J by 6 bases, leaving 9 bases between them. Germline lookup yields CDR1 LNHNV and CDR2 YYDKDF (reference sequence). The CDR3 covers 15 residues. The CDR3 DNA reads TGTGCCACCAGCAGAGAGAAAACCAAGGCCAACGTCCTGACTTTC. It encodes CATSREKTKANVLTF. The full variable domain, rest sourced from reference TRBV15 and TRBJ2-6, is DAMVIQNPRYQVTQFGKPVTLSCSQTLNHNVMYWYQQKSSQAPKLLFHYYDKDFNNEADTPDNFQSRRPNTSFCFLDIRSPGLGDTAMYLCATSREKTKANVLTFGAGSRLTVL.

The genes are TRBV12-3 or TRBV12-4 and TRBJ2-5; 10 bases align to TRBD1. V lost 4 bases and J lost 5; bases outside the gene matches: 10. The CDR3 runs 16 residues. The CDR3 nucleotides read TGTGCCAGCAGTTCGCAGGACAGGGGGTCGGGTGAGACCCAGTACTTC. It encodes CASSSQDRGSGETQYF.

In its sample, this clonotype was seen many times. The gene calls are TRBV25-1 and TRBJ1-2; a possible D gene is TRBD1 (5 bases). This CDR3 spans 16 amino acids. Looked up from germline, CDR1 is MGHDK and CDR2 is SYGVNS. V lost 4 bases, J lost 2 bases, and 17 bases lay in between. The CDR3, as DNA: TGTGCCAGCAGTGTGGTTTCCACACGGGGGAACTATGGCTACACCTTC. Protein sequence: CASSVVSTRGNYGYTF.

In its sample, this clonotype was seen a few times. The rearrangement uses TRBV30 and TRBJ1-6, with D uncertain. The CDR3 runs to 13 residues. V was shortened by 4 bases and J by 7 bases, with 11 bases between the two germline ends. In germline, CDR1 is GTSNPN, CDR2 SVGIG (reference sequence). CDR3 DNA sequence: TGTGCCTGGACAGGATATGAGAATTCACCCCTCCACTTT. Amino acid sequence: CAWTGYENSPLHF. Full variable domain (remainder filled in from reference TRBV30 and TRBJ1-6): SQTIHQWPATLVQPVGSPLSLECTVEGTSNPNLYWYRQAAGRGLQLLFYSVGIGQISSEVPQNLSASRPQDRQFILSSKKLLLSDSGFYLCAWTGYENSPLHFGNGTRLTVT.

J is TRBJ1-5 and V is TRBV30; maybe TRBD1 (5 bases). Trimming left V 3 bases short and J 7 bases short, with 16 bases between. CDR3 size: 14 residues. Germline V CDR1 and CDR2: GTSNPN, SVGIG (reference sequence). CDR3 loop: CAWRGPGGRQPQHF. In DNA form, the CDR3 reads TGTGCCTGGAGGGGACCAGGAGGGCGCCAGCCCCAGCATTTT.

This rearrangement joins TRBV12-3 or TRBV12-4 to TRBJ1-2, with TRBD1 matching 8 bases. This CDR3 contains 14 residues. Germline trimming cut 7 bases from V and 5 bases from J; bases unmatched to any gene: 9. CDR3 protein: CASTPDRASYGYTF. The CDR3 nucleotides read TGTGCCAGCACCCCGGACAGGGCCTCTTATGGCTACACCTTC.

This chain connects TRBV4-3 to TRBJ2-1; 7 bases match TRBD2. V shed 0 bases, J shed 3 bases, and the junction held 5 bases outside the gene matches. This CDR3 is 16 amino acids long. Germline lookup yields CDR1 LGHNA and CDR2 YSLEER. CDR3 nucleotides: TGCGCCAGCAGCCAAGAAAGTCGGGGGGTCTACAATGAGCAGTTCTTC. It encodes CASSQESRGVYNEQFF.

The chain joins TRBV7-9 to TRBJ1-1, with D uncertain. Trimming cost V 5 bases and J 3 bases, with 16 bases left between them. Germline CDR1 reads SEHNR; CDR2 reads FQNEAQ (reference sequence). This CDR3 spans 15 amino acids. As DNA, the CDR3 is TGTGCCAGCAGCCCCCGGGGTAGCTGGTACACTGAAGCTTTCTTT. Translating gives CASSPRGSWYTEAFF.

The chain employs TRBV14 and TRBJ2-5; D perhaps matches TRBD2 (6 bases). The germline V and J ends were trimmed by 1 base and 2 bases, with 17 bases remaining between them. The CDR3 runs 17 residues. From germline, CDR1 is SGHDN and CDR2 FVKESK. This CDR3 reads CASSQGTGLQNQETQYF. CDR3 coding DNA: TGTGCCAGCAGCCAAGGAACGGGACTCCAGAATCAAGAGACCCAGTACTTC.

This clonotype was detected many times. The gene calls are TRBV7-9 and TRBJ2-1; 10 bases fit TRBD2. Germline values: CDR1 SEHNR, CDR2 FQNEAQ (reference sequence). This CDR3 has 16 residues. V lost 4 bases to trimming and J lost 3 bases; unmatched junction nucleotides: 6. The CDR3 nucleotides read TGTGCCAGCAGCTCCCTAGCGGGAGACAGCTACAATGAGCAGTTCTTC. Its translation is CASSSLAGDSYNEQFF.

The CDR3 bases are TGTGCCAGCAGCTCCAGGGGGATTAGCACAGATACGCAGTATTTT. Protein: CASSSRGISTDTQYF. V is TRBV7-2 and J is TRBJ2-3; 7 nucleotides match TRBD1. Per the germline V gene, CDR1 is SGHTA and CDR2 is FQGNSA. The V gene end was trimmed by 4 bases and the J gene end by 0 bases; junction bases not matched to a gene: 4. This CDR3 has 15 amino acids.

This clonotype appeared a few times. The J gene is TRBJ1-5, the V gene TRBV6-1; D might be TRBD1 (5 bases). The CDR3 has 14 residues. CDR1 is MNHNS, CDR2 SASEGT, per germline. V lost 8 bases, J lost 2 bases, and 13 bases lay in between. The CDR3 DNA sequence: TGTGCCAGCGGAGCAGGGTACGGCAATCAGCCCCAGCATTTT. Its protein product is CASGAGYGNQPQHF.

The chain joins TRBV20-1 to TRBJ2-7, with TRBD2 identical over 13 bases. This CDR3 contains 15 residues. V trimming: 0 bases; J trimming: 4 bases; junction bases outside the gene matches: 3. The V gene's germline CDR1 is DFQATT and CDR2 SNEGSKA (reference sequence). Here the CDR3 DNA reads TGCAGTGCTAGAGAACTAGCGGGGGGGAAGTACGAGCAGTACTTC. This translates into CSARELAGGKYEQYF.

This rearrangement joins TRBV29-1 to TRBJ2-3, with unresolved D. This CDR3 comprises 12 residues. Germline CDR1 reads SQVTM; CDR2 reads ANQGSEA. V lost 6 bases to trimming and J lost 6 bases, with 13 bases between them. In nucleotides, the CDR3 is TGCAGCGTGACGGAAACTCACGATACGCAGTATTTT. Its protein is CSVTETHDTQYF.

The chain carries TRBV10-2 and TRBJ1-4; 7 positions match TRBD1. In germline, CDR1 is WSHSY, CDR2 SAAADI. V dropped 6 bases and J dropped 4; count of bases not matched to a gene: 5. CDR3 length equals 14 residues. The CDR3 DNA reads as TGCGCCAGCAGCCGGGACAGCGTTAATGAAAAACTGTTTTTT. It encodes CASSRDSVNEKLFF.

This clonotype was seen at least ten times. The CDR3 sequence: CASSYRGDTQYF. CDR3 nucleotides: TGTGCCAGCAGTTATCGGGGAGATACGCAGTATTTT. This sequence joins TRBV6-5 and TRBJ2-3; D is perhaps TRBD2 (5 bases). From germline, CDR1 is MNHEY and CDR2 SVGAGI. CDR3 length equals 12 residues. Trimming took 3 bases from V and 5 from J, leaving 6 bases between them.

There are a few counts of this clonotype. The chain recombines TRBV12-3 or TRBV12-4 with TRBJ2-5; 7 nucleotides line up with TRBD2. With V trimmed by 8 bases and J by 2 bases, 5 bases remained unmatched. CDR3 size: 13 residues. DNA for the CDR3: TGTGCCAGCGGGCGGGGGTCTCAAGAGACCCAGTACTTC. Protein: CASGRGSQETQYF.